This record concerns one T cell receptor (beta chain) sequence. The CDR3 sequence is 13 residues long. The junction had 6 bases not matched to a gene; V was cut back by 5 bases and J by 6 bases. This table comes from immunoSEQ multiplex PCR, and its TCRdb copy is limited to in-frame clones, with some not included. The table shows tens of thousands of clones, with around 93% occurring only once. The data originate from a study of control samples from healthy donors and cancer patients. The sample was PBMCs. The chain combines TRBV12-3 or TRBV12-4 with TRBJ1-1; 7 bases fit TRBD1. This TCR came from a man younger than 45 with colorectal cancer. The CDR3 is CASSRQGGAEAFF. CDR3 sequence (DNA): TGTGCCAGCAGTCGACAGGGAGGAGCTGAAGCTTTCTTT.